The 3 T cell receptor beta chains reported below all come from one sample, sequenced in a study of blood T cell repertoires in COVID-19. Using immunoSEQ multiplex PCR, the repertoire was profiled, and TCRdb retains in-frame clones only, with some absent. The table shows 200,000 to 300,000 clones, with 70% to 90% occurring only once. The sequencing sample was made of PBMCs or T cells enriched from blood (not recorded which). The receptors derive from a woman between 35 and 50 years old with acute COVID-19.

The chain recombines TRBV7-2 with TRBJ1-4; TRBD1 might be the D (6 bases). Per the germline V gene, CDR1 is SGHTA and CDR2 is FQGNSA. The CDR3 has 15 amino acids. The V and J ends lost 1 base and 7 bases respectively, with 13 bases between them. CDR3 nucleotide sequence: TGTGCCAGCAGCTTAGTACGACAGGCAGTTGAAAAACTGTTTTTT. It specifies CASSLVRQAVEKLFF.

The V and J genes are TRBV5-1 and TRBJ1-2; D is unresolved. The CDR3 has 13 residues. Germline V gene data show CDR1 as SGHRS and CDR2 as YFSETQ. Between the trimmed V and J ends, which lost 4 bases and 4 bases, there was a span of 11 bases. The CDR3 DNA reads TGCGCCAGCAGCAACCAGGAGGGCTATGGCTACACCTTC. It is translated as CASSNQEGYGYTF.

In this sample, this clone turned up a few times. In the same sample, other DNA sequences code for this CDR3. V usage is TRBV6-1 and J usage is TRBJ2-5; maybe TRBD2 (6 bases). The germline V gene has CDR1 MNHNS and CDR2 SASEGT. V dropped 3 bases and J dropped 1 base, with 15 bases sitting between them. The CDR3 consists of 16 residues. This CDR3 reads CASSEAGGGVQETQYF. In nucleotides, the CDR3 is TGTGCCAGCAGTGAGGCCGGGGGTGGGGTCCAAGAGACCCAGTACTTC.